The present entry profiles one T cell receptor (beta chain) with its context. TCRdb reprocessed the RT-PCR reads with MiXCR, giving one entry per CDR3 protein. The sample holds roughly 550,000 distinct CDR3 sequences, roughly a quarter seen once. These data belong to a study of response to subunit inactivated influenza vaccine. Another study also made use of these data, one on T cells expressing NK-cell markers. From that paper: TCR beta cDNA was generated via 5'RACE template switching incorporating UMIs. Where several donors were concerned, these clonotypes also led the CD3+CD56-NKG2C+ fraction.

This material consisted of CD4+ T cells sorted from PBMCs, taken 12 days after vaccination. The sequence was obtained from a man aged 45-65 years who received an inactivated influenza vaccine.

CDR3 residues: CASSTVATFNYNEQFF. CDR3 nucleotides: TGTGCCAGCAGCACGGTAGCGACCTTTAATTACAATGAGCAGTTCTTC. The V gene is TRBV7-8, the J gene TRBJ2-1; a possible D gene is TRBD2 (5 bases). The germline V gene has CDR1 SGHVS and CDR2 FQNEAQ. The CDR3 is 16 amino acids. V shed 5 bases and J shed 4 bases, with 18 bases lying between them.